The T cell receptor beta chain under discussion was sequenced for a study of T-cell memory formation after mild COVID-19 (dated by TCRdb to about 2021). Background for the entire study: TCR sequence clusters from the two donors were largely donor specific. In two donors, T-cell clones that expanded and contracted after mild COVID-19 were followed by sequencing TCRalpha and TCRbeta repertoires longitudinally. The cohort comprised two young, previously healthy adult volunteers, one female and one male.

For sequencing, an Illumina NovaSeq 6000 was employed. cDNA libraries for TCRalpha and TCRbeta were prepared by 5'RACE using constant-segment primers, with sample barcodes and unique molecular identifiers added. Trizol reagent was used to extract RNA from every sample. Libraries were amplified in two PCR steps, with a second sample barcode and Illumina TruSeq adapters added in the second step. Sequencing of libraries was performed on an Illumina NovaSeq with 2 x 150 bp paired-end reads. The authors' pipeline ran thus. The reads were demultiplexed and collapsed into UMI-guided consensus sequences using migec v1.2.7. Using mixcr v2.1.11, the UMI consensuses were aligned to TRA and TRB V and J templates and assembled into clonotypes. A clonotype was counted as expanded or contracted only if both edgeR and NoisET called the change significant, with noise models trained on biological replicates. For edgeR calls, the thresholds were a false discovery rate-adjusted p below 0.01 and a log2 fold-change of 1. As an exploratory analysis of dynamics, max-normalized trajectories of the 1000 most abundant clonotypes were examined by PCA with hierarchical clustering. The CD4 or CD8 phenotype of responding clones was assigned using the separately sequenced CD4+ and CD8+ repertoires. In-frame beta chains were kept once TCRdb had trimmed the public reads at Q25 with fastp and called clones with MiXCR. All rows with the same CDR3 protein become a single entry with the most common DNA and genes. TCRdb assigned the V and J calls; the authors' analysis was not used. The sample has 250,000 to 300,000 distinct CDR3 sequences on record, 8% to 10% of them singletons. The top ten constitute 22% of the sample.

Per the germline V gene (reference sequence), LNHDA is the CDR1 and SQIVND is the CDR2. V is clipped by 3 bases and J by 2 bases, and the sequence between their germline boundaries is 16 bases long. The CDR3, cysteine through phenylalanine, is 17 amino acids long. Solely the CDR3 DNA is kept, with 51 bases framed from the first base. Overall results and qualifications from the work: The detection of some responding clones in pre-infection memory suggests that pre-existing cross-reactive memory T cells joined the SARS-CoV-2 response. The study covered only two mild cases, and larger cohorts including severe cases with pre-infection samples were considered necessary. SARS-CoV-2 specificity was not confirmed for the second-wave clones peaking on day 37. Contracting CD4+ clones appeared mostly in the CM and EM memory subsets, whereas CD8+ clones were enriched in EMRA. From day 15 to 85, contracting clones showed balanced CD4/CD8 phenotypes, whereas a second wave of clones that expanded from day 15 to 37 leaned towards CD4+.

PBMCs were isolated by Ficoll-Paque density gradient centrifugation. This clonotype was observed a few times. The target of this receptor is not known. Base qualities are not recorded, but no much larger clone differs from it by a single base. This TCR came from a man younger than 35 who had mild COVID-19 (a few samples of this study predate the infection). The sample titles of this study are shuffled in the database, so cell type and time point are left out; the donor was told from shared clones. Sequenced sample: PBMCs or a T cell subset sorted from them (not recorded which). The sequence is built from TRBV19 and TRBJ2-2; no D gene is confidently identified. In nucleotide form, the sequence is TGTGCCAGTAGTATCCCACCCCACCGCACCAACACCGGGGAGCTGTTTTTT. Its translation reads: CASSIPPHRTNTGELFF. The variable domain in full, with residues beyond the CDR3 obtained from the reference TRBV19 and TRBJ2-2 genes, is DGGITQSPKYLFRKEGQNVTLSCEQNLNHDAMYWYRQDPGQGLRLIYYSQIVNDFQKGDIAEGYSVSREKKESFPLTVTSAQKNPTAFYLCASSIPPHRTNTGELFFGEGSRLTVL.